This entry concerns a single T cell receptor beta chain. Its antigen is currently not known. No base-level quality is on record; no much larger clone is a single base apart. The cohort consisted of 600 to 700 healthy bone marrow donors. Cohort members were all nominally healthy when sampled, although unrecorded immune exposures were likely present. The donor was CMV seronegative and was included in the group of a few hundred seronegative cohort members. A peripheral blood sample was collected from each donor, and TCR beta sequencing was performed on peripheral blood mononuclear cells. The Qiagen DNeasy Blood Extraction Kit was used to extract genomic DNA from the blood cell samples. The library was made by the immunoSEQ multiplex PCR assay. For the multiplex PCR, a mixture combining 60 forward primers for TCR Vbeta segments and 13 reverse primers for TCR Jbeta segments was used. The CDR3 region of rearranged TCR beta genes was amplified from genomic DNA with a multiplex PCR assay. Amplified TCR beta libraries were sequenced as 87-base-pair reads on the Illumina HiSeq System. The original pipeline was this. In a later analysis, some 80 million unique TCR beta chains were counted across the 500 to 850 repertoires, and roughly 11 million of these chains were shared by at least two donors. Raw reads were error-corrected and collapsed into unique sequences with a nearest-neighbor algorithm that merged closely related sequences to remove PCR and sequencing errors. CDR3 sequences were aligned to IMGT reference sequences to assign V, D and J gene segments. For a sequence to be retained, at least a six-nucleotide match to both a V gene segment and a J gene segment was required. Rearrangements were classified as productive when the CDR3 lacked stop codons and remained in frame with V and J, and all other rearrangements were classified as non-productive. CDR3 was defined by IMGT convention, running from the second conserved V-encoded cysteine to the conserved J-encoded phenylalanine. In an earlier analysis of around 570 of the donors, sequences lacking an unambiguous match to a single V gene segment were excluded. An earlier analysis of under 750 of the donors called V segments functional above 56.7% productive rearrangements and segregating when the between-donor standard deviation exceeded 5%. A statistical classification framework was developed to diagnose cytomegalovirus status using the catalog of TCR beta chain sequences. In a later analysis, TCR nucleotide sequences were compared against IMGT/GENE-DB human TR gene sequences so that V and J genes could be assigned. The TCRdist pipeline was used in a later analysis to assign CDR3 sequences and most-parsimonious VDJ recombination scenarios. In a later analysis, each TCR beta chain was defined by its CDR3 amino acid sequence together with its V-gene family, and reads lacking a unique V-gene family were excluded. A later analysis removed 592 highly shared, low-generation-probability nucleotide sequences to deal with suspected cross-contamination and a sequencing artifact. In a later analysis, a clonal expansion index for each public chain was calculated from normalized within-repertoire ranks of inferred template counts. A later analysis computed generation probabilities with a VDJ recombination model fitted to out-of-frame rearrangements, and checked the results against IGoR. A later analysis scored TCR-TCR, TCR-HLA and TCR-CMV co-occurrence with hypergeometric tests, applying a repertoire-size bias correction to TCR pairs. In a later analysis, false discovery rates were estimated by permuting HLA or CMV assignments 20 times. In a later analysis, co-occurring TCRs were grouped using DBSCAN, with TCRdist sequence similarity added in when clustering inside HLA-allele-positive subsets. Repertoires with fewer than 30,000 or more than 120,000 public chains, plus five repertoires with anomalous nucleotide sharing, were excluded from co-occurrence clustering. TCRdb provides this immuneACCESS table in a form limited to in-frame rearrangements. Some clones are lacking; in checked studies, under half of them reflect an unresolved V gene, and why the rest are absent is not known. Clone size and the V and J calls come from that table; the DNA yielded D and trimming. Present in this sample are 150,000 to 180,000 clones, approximately 75% of which were seen just once. The ten largest clones take up roughly 2.8% of the sample.

This specimen comes from a study of cytomegalovirus exposure and HLA in healthy donors (TCRdb year 2017). Background on the whole study: An earlier analysis of some 500 of the donors reported 250 to 350 Gb of sequence data and more than 90 million unique TCR beta sequences from roughly 180 million T cells. Typing coverage varied by locus: roughly 620-640 donors for A, B, C, DRB1 and DQB1; approximately 500 for DQA1; about 570 for DPA1; under 490 for DPB1. In a later genetic analysis, genome-wide SNP genotypes for about 55% of the 666 donors were used, and that subset was treated as a discovery cohort. To study patterns of TCR occurrence, a later analysis re-analyzed previously published TCR beta repertoires from more than 550 donors and added high-resolution HLA genotyping. An early release covering roughly 600 HLA-typed donors comprised 250 to 350 gigabases of sequencing data and 85 million or so unique TCR sequences. In addition to the first cohort of roughly 700 subjects, a separate validation cohort of 120 different subjects was used. Every discovery cohort repertoire had been produced on one sequencing platform. In an earlier analysis of a few hundred of the donors, high-throughput TCR beta sequencing was used to judge whether each TCR beta V gene segment behaved as functional or pseudogenic. High-throughput TCR immunosequencing, statistical association of individual TCRs with disease status, and machine learning were combined to predict cytomegalovirus infection status. The study profiled the T cell repertoires of fewer than 850 subjects by immunosequencing and related them to cytomegalovirus serostatus. HLA typing included class I and class II loci at four-digit resolution. The genetic ancestry cluster associated with self-reported Caucasian donors included roughly 84% of the 300 to 450 genotyped donors. About 5 DR-DQ haplotypes were handled as single units for association and clustering, since linkage in the cohort was strong. Among some 410 genotyped donors of the cohort, an average of approximately 220,000 unique TCR beta nucleotide sequences was sequenced per donor, of which approximately 18% were non-productive. Alongside the repertoire data, information on donor age, sex, ethnicity and CMV serostatus was compiled. The study aimed to test whether signatures of past pathogen exposure could be identified by cataloging public T cell receptors. Rather than drawing on any new phenotypic data, the later analysis identified candidate immune exposures from TCR beta sequences and the way those sequences occurred across donors. Overall results and qualifications from the work: A few of the identified cytomegalovirus-associated TCR beta chains were confirmed in vitro to be specific for cytomegalovirus antigens. Compared with equally common non-associated chains, HLA-associated TCR beta chains in a later analysis were more clonally expanded and had lower generation probabilities. Specific HLA alleles were associated with over 15,000 TCR beta sequences at a false discovery rate of 0.05 in a later analysis. A later genetic analysis reported fewer N-insertions in productive TCRs among donors in an Asian-associated ancestry cluster than the approximately 700-donor mean. A cluster of highly shared sequence variants was judged likely to represent a technical artifact of the sequencing pipeline. Broadly in line with IMGT annotations, most TCR beta V segments showed up in productive rearrangements about 87% or about 30% of the time in an earlier analysis of approximately 640 of the donors. The authors suggested that the approach could potentially be extended to other disease states and immunological phenotypes. A further reported finding was that TCR beta sequences accurately predicted the HLA-A and HLA-B alleles for most subjects in the first cohort. Because HLA typing was unavailable for some donors at each locus, only the typed subset was used in association tests. This cohort had only TCR beta chains sequenced, and the lack of alpha or paired-chain data limited which features could be detected. A later analysis found that TCR association rates varied across HLA loci, with DRB1 alleles showing the most associated TCRs and HLA-C alleles the fewest. In the study, about 150 TCR beta chains were listed as associated with cytomegalovirus. The 87-base-pair reads could not distinguish some IMGT-functional V segments, including TRBV6-2 and TRBV6-3, so those segments were excluded. While some public TCRs were present in many individuals, most TCR sequences turned up only very rarely across donors. Correlated functional status among segregating V segments might be attributable to linkage disequilibrium, but an unknown experimental factor could not be ruled out. The only immune exposure information available for the cohort was CMV serostatus. The presence/absence analyses assumed that sequencing depth was roughly uniform across donors, and that assumption may not be true. A later analysis found that most CMV-associated TCR beta chains appeared HLA-restricted, with HLA associations seemingly driven largely by CMV exposure. V-gene and J-gene trimming of TCR beta chains was associated with a missense DCLRE1C variant in a later genetic analysis, and the association was replicated in an independent cohort. In a later analysis, several top co-occurrence clusters were reported to appear linked to parvovirus B19, influenza, CMV and Epstein-Barr virus. The classifier was reported to diagnose cytomegalovirus status with high specificity and sensitivity in both the original and validation cohorts. When HLA alleles, especially DR and DQ, strongly co-occurred, attributing TCR associations to individual alleles was difficult. The earlier analysis of some 540 of the donors excluded fewer than 20 rarely observed V segments, including chromosome 9 orphons, because counts were too low.

The germline V gene provides CDR1 SQVTM and CDR2 ANQGSEA. The CDR3 goes from the cysteine to the phenylalanine over 14 residues. Only the CDR3 DNA stays, 42 bases, in frame from base 1. Cut back by 4 bases and 0 bases, the V and J ends lie 11 bases apart. The receptor was isolated from a man between 18 and 35 years old in good health and CMV-seronegative. The chain is encoded by TRBV29-1 joined to TRBJ2-3; 6 matching bases give a weak D call of TRBD2. What was sequenced was PBMCs. The encoded CDR3 is CSVAGGPSTDTQYF. The DNA is as follows: TGCAGCGTTGCCGGAGGGCCCAGCACAGATACGCAGTATTTT.